The 32 T cell receptor beta chains below were found in one sample sequenced in a study of neurological immune-mediated disorders. Using its own MiXCR run on the 5' RACE reads, TCRdb lists one record per CDR3 protein. Of about 21,000 distinct CDR3 sequences in the sample, 17% were seen once. Sequenced: CD8+ T cells from blood. All receptors come from a woman younger than 35 with multiple sclerosis.

The rearrangement links TRBV27 to TRBJ2-3; the D is unclear. CDR1 and CDR2 from the germline V gene are MNHEY and SMNVEV (reference sequence). With 4 bases removed from V and 1 base from J, the gap between germline ends came to 12 bases. The CDR3 has 15 residues. CDR3 DNA sequence: TGTGCCAGCAGTTCAACCCTTGAACGCACAGATACGCAGTATTTT. Residues: CASSSTLERTDTQYF.

This clonotype is deemed medium-sized. V is TRBV29-1 and J is TRBJ2-1; TRBD1 agrees at 9 bases. The CDR3 has 13 residues. The trim removed 3 bases at V and 10 bases at J, leaving 7 bases unmatched. The germline V gene encodes CDR1 SQVTM and CDR2 ANQGSEA. CDR3 nucleotides: TGCAGCGTTGAGGAAGGGACAGGGCGGGAGCAGTTCTTC. Translated: CSVEEGTGREQFF.

This clonotype was counted many times. The genes are TRBV10-3 and TRBJ2-7; 7 bases align to TRBD1. Germline CDR1 and CDR2: ENHRY and SYGVKD. The CDR3 covers 13 residues. Trimming cost V 6 bases and J 3 bases; bases outside gene matches: 5. The CDR3 here is CAISRDSIYEQYF. The CDR3 DNA reads TGTGCCATCAGCCGGGACAGCATCTACGAGCAGTACTTC.

This clonotype was picked up many times. The J gene is TRBJ1-1, the V gene TRBV20-1; 7 bases map to TRBD1. The CDR3 has 14 amino acids. V gave up 0 bases and J gave up 0 bases; unmatched junction bases: 1. The germline V gene has CDR1 DFQATT and CDR2 SNEGSKA (reference sequence). The CDR3: CSAREDRLNTEAFF. The DNA for the CDR3 is TGCAGTGCTAGAGAGGACAGGTTGAACACTGAAGCTTTCTTT.

J is TRBJ1-1 and V is TRBV7-2; perhaps TRBD1 as D (5 bases). This CDR3 is built from 14 residues. CDR1 SGHTA and CDR2 FQGNSA come from the germline V gene. Trimming left V 2 bases short and J 1 base short, with 8 bases between. The CDR3 protein is CASSLHQGNTEAFF. The CDR3 bases are TGTGCCAGCAGCTTACATCAGGGGAACACTGAAGCTTTCTTT.

At least ten counts were recorded for this clonotype. This chain links TRBV2 with TRBJ2-3; no firm D call. This CDR3 spans 13 amino acids. Trimming took 0 bases from V and 1 from J, leaving 2 bases between them. Germline V lookup: CDR1 SNHLY, CDR2 FYNNEI. The CDR3 region has the DNA TGTGCCAGCAGTGAAGCTGGCACAGATACGCAGTATTTT. Protein product: CASSEAGTDTQYF.

This clonotype occurred many times. The V gene is TRBV6-5, the J gene TRBJ2-3; 8 bases match TRBD2. With 5 bases clipped from V and 0 bases from J, the junction kept 4 bases outside the gene matches. The CDR3 is 15 amino acids. Germline CDR1 is MNHEY and CDR2 is SVGAGI. The CDR3 DNA reads as TGTGCCAGCAGTGGGCTAGCGGGTAGCACAGATACGCAGTATTTT. Translation: CASSGLAGSTDTQYF.

This clonotype appeared many times. J is TRBJ2-1 and V is TRBV6-5; perhaps TRBD2 as D (6 bases). V was shortened by 2 bases and J by 9 bases, with 11 bases between the two germline ends. The germline gives CDR1 MNHEY, CDR2 SVGAGI. This CDR3 has 13 residues. Written as DNA, the CDR3 is TGTGCCAGCAGTTACGGGAGGATCCGTGAGCAGTTCTTC. It yields the protein CASSYGRIREQFF.

The V gene is TRBV28, the J gene TRBJ2-1; TRBD2 matches 8 bases. The CDR3 has 15 amino acids. CDR1 MDHEN and CDR2 SYDVKM come from the germline V gene. V dropped 2 bases and J dropped 5; count of bases not matched to a gene: 5. The CDR3 DNA is TGTGCCAGCAGTTTAGGAGTAGCGGGGAACAATGAGCAGTTCTTC. This translates into CASSLGVAGNNEQFF.

In this sample, this clonotype is medium-sized (0.01 to 0.1%). This chain links TRBV29-1 with TRBJ1-1, with D maybe TRBD1 (6 bases). CDR3 size: 15 residues. The V and J ends lost 1 base and 0 bases respectively, with 12 bases between them. CDR1 is SQVTM and CDR2 is ANQGSEA in the germline V gene. Here the CDR3 reads CSVEAGGSLNTEAFF. The CDR3 region has the DNA TGCAGCGTTGAAGCGGGGGGCTCTTTGAACACTGAAGCTTTCTTT.

Written as DNA, the CDR3 is TGCAGTGCTCCTGCAGGACAGGTGAATCAGCCCCAGCATTTT. This codes for CSAPAGQVNQPQHF. This chain uses TRBV20-1 with TRBJ1-5; 7 bases agree with TRBD1. Germline V gene sequence: CDR1 DFQATT, CDR2 SNEGSKA (reference sequence). V gave up 5 bases and J gave up 4 bases; unmatched junction bases: 8. The CDR3 totals 14 residues.

In regard to this clonotype: Given a much more abundant clone one base away, this may be a read error. The chain joins TRBV19 to TRBJ2-1; TRBD2 matches 8 bases. The V segment lost 2 bases and the J segment 3 bases; nucleotides outside the gene matches: 3. The CDR3 contains 15 residues. Germline V CDR1 and CDR2: LNHDA, SQIVND (reference sequence). The CDR3 region is CASSIPGLVYNEQFF. For the CDR3, the DNA is TGTGCCAGTAGTATACCGGGACTAGTCTACAATGAGCAGTTCTTC.

The J gene is TRBJ1-4, the V gene TRBV7-2, with D unresolved. The CDR3 spans 13 residues. Trimming removed 5 bases at V and 7 bases at J, with 11 bases between. CDR1 and CDR2 (germline): SGHTA, FQGNSA. DNA for the CDR3: TGTGCCAGCAGCCCCGGAGACCCTGAAAAACTGTTTTTT. Protein: CASSPGDPEKLFF. The full variable domain, with the rest looked up from reference TRBV7-2 and TRBJ1-4, is GAGVSQSPSNKVTEKGKDVELRCDPISGHTALYWYRQSLGQGLEFLIYFQGNSAPDKSGLPSDRFSAERTGGSVSTLTIQRTQQEDSAVYLCASSPGDPEKLFFGSGTQLSVL.

The rearrangement joins TRBV5-1 to TRBJ2-7; D call uncertain. CDR1 and CDR2 (germline): SGHRS, YFSETQ. With 4 bases removed from V and 1 base from J, the gap between germline ends came to 9 bases. This CDR3 has 13 amino acids. CDR3 loop: CASSEVSSYEQYF. The CDR3 coding sequence is TGCGCCAGCAGCGAGGTTTCGTCCTACGAGCAGTACTTC.

This clonotype was seen a handful of times. This chain connects TRBV7-9 to TRBJ2-7; D is uncertain. V was trimmed by 5 bases and J by 0 bases, leaving 8 bases between them. Germline-derived CDR1 and CDR2 are SEHNR and FQNEAQ (reference sequence). This CDR3 spans 13 amino acids. The CDR3 sequence: CASSPRSSYEQYV. CDR3 in DNA: TGTGCCAGCAGCCCTAGGAGCTCCTACGAGCAGTACGTC.

This clonotype was detected many times. J is TRBJ2-5 and V is TRBV6-5, with 8 nucleotides matching TRBD1. The CDR3 spans 15 residues. The germline V gene has CDR1 MNHEY and CDR2 SVGAGI. Unmatched junction bases numbered 9, after V lost 4 bases and J lost 5 bases. The CDR3 DNA is TGTGCCAGCAGTTCCCTATTGGGACAGGCGGAGACCCAGTACTTC. The encoded protein is CASSSLLGQAETQYF.

The rearrangement joins TRBV7-2 to TRBJ2-3; possible D gene TRBD1, 6 bases. Trimming took off 5 bases at V and 4 bases at J, with 16 bases between the two ends. This CDR3 is 15 amino acids long. Germline assignment: CDR1 SGHTA and CDR2 FQGNSA. CDR3 protein: CASSALQGRADTQYF. The CDR3 DNA reads TGTGCCAGCAGCGCATTACAGGGCCGCGCAGATACGCAGTATTTT.

This clonotype appeared many times. V gene TRBV20-1 combines with J gene TRBJ2-1, with 10 bases matching TRBD1. There are 17 residues in the CDR3. J was trimmed by 6 bases and V by 3 bases; bases with no gene match: 14. Germline CDR1 DFQATT, CDR2 SNEGSKA (reference sequence). CDR3 residues: CSARAEVGQGIPNEQFF. The CDR3 nucleotides read TGCAGTGCTAGGGCTGAGGTGGGACAGGGGATCCCCAATGAGCAGTTCTTC.

This clonotype was counted many times. The chain employs TRBV11-2 and TRBJ2-5; D remains unclear. Germline V gene sequence: CDR1 SGHAT, CDR2 FQNNGV. The CDR3 is 15 residues long. V was clipped by 4 bases and J by 1 base, with 13 bases between them. Here the CDR3 DNA reads TGTGCCAGCAGCTACTCGGGCAGGTTCCAAGAGACCCAGTACTTC. Translation gives CASSYSGRFQETQYF.

The sample holds many counts of this clonotype. The V gene is TRBV9, the J gene TRBJ2-7; D is perhaps TRBD1 (5 bases). V shed 2 bases and J shed 2 bases, with 17 bases lying between them. CDR3 size: 16 residues. From germline, CDR1 is SGDLS and CDR2 YYNGEE. DNA for the CDR3: TGTGCCAGCAGCGTCTCTTCGAAGGGGCATCCCTACGAGCAGTACTTC. Translating gives CASSVSSKGHPYEQYF. The full variable domain, rest sourced from reference TRBV9 and TRBJ2-7, is DSGVTQTPKHLITATGQRVTLRCSPRSGDLSVYWYQQSLDQGLQFLIQYYNGEERAKGNILERFSAQQFPDLHSELNLSSLELGDSALYFCASSVSSKGHPYEQYFGPGTRLTVT.

This clonotype was recorded many times. This sequence joins TRBV27 and TRBJ1-1, with 11 bases fitting TRBD1. J was trimmed by 6 bases and V by 8 bases; bases with no gene match: 5. The CDR3 is made up of 13 amino acids. CDR1 MNHEY and CDR2 SMNVEV come from the germline V gene (reference sequence). The CDR3, as DNA: TGTGCCAGCGGAGTGGGACAGGGGGCTGAAGCTTTCTTT. Its translation is CASGVGQGAEAFF.

This clonotype was counted at least ten times. This chain uses TRBV7-9 with TRBJ2-7; a possible D gene is TRBD1 (6 bases). In germline, CDR1 is SEHNR, CDR2 FQNEAQ (reference sequence). V was pared by 0 bases and J by 2 bases, with 8 bases between. The CDR3 consists of 14 residues. CDR3 in DNA: TGTGCCAGCAGCTTAGCCAGGGGAGCCTACGAGCAGTACTTC. Protein product: CASSLARGAYEQYF.

This clonotype was seen many times. An end of the junction differs from the germline gene, which may be a read error. V gene TRBV7-7 combines with J gene TRBJ2-1; 10 bases map to TRBD2. The CDR3 is 17 residues long. Germline CDR1 reads SSHAT; CDR2 reads FNYEAQ (reference sequence). The CDR3 region has the DNA TGTGCTAGCAGCTTAAATCCTAGCGGGGGCTCTGACAATGAGCAGTTCTTC. Translated: CASSLNPSGGSDNEQFF.

Ten or more counts support this clonotype. The chain employs TRBV5-1 and TRBJ1-2, with D possibly TRBD1 on 5 matching bases. This CDR3 contains 15 residues. Trimming took 0 bases from V and 4 from J, leaving 13 bases between them. CDR1 SGHRS and CDR2 YFSETQ come from the germline V gene. The CDR3 region is CASSLEATVSYGYTF. The DNA of the CDR3 is TGCGCCAGCAGCTTGGAAGCGACAGTTAGCTATGGCTACACCTTC. The full variable domain, in which reference TRBV5-1 and TRBJ1-2 provide the parts outside the CDR3, is KAGVTQTPRYLIKTRGQQVTLSCSPISGHRSVSWYQQTPGQGLQFLFEYFSETQRNKGNFPGRFSGRQFSNSRSEMNVSTLELGDSALYLCASSLEATVSYGYTFGSGTRLTVV.

This clonotype was observed many times. The chain carries TRBV6-1 and TRBJ2-6; D unresolved. Germline V gene lookup returns CDR1 MNHNS and CDR2 SASEGT. The CDR3 is 15 residues long. The V end lost 6 bases, the J end lost 0 bases, and 9 bases lay between the germline ends. CDR3 residues: CASSASSSGANVLTF. In DNA form, the CDR3 reads TGTGCCAGCAGCGCCTCTAGCTCTGGGGCCAACGTCCTGACTTTC.

This chain joins TRBV29-1 and TRBJ2-5, with D unclear. CDR3 length equals 10 residues. In germline, CDR1 is SQVTM, CDR2 ANQGSEA. Deletions cut 4 bases from V and 3 bases from J, with 3 bases between. The CDR3 spells CSVGEETQYF. The CDR3 DNA is TGCAGCGTTGGGGAAGAGACCCAGTACTTC.

The V call is TRBV20-1, the J call TRBJ2-5, with 8 bases lining up with TRBD1. This CDR3 contains 14 residues. Germline-derived CDR1 and CDR2 are DFQATT and SNEGSKA (reference sequence). After removal of 5 bases from V and 6 bases from J, the junction contained 11 bases not matched to a gene. The CDR3 region is CSASRTGTGKTQYF. DNA of the CDR3: TGCAGTGCTTCCCGGACAGGGACTGGAAAGACCCAGTACTTC.

This clonotype came up many times. V gene TRBV10-3 combines with J gene TRBJ2-7, with D perhaps matching TRBD2 (6 bases). Germline lookup yields CDR1 ENHRY and CDR2 SYGVKD. CDR3 length: 16 amino acids. Trimming took off 2 bases at V and 3 bases at J, with 17 bases between the two ends. The CDR3 DNA is TGTGCCATCAGTGAGAGAGGTGAGGGAGGAGGCTACGAGCAGTACGTC. Residues: CAISERGEGGGYEQYV.

This clonotype was detected ten times or more. V is TRBV13 and J is TRBJ2-7, with D perhaps TRBD2 (5 bases). V lost 5 bases and J 2 bases, leaving 13 bases between the germline ends. This CDR3 has 14 amino acids. Germline V gene data show CDR1 as PRHDT and CDR2 as FYEKMQ (reference sequence). This CDR3 is CASSTRHLPYEQYV. Here the CDR3 DNA reads TGTGCCAGCAGCACTAGGCACCTCCCCTACGAGCAGTACGTC.

The rearrangement uses TRBV3-1 and TRBJ2-1; no definite D call. V was shortened by 0 bases and J by 5 bases, with 11 bases between the two germline ends. In germline, CDR1 is LGHDT, CDR2 YNNKEL (reference sequence). CDR3 length equals 15 residues. As DNA, the CDR3 is TGTGCCAGCAGCCAAGATCCGTGGGCGGACAATGAGCAGTTCTTC. Amino acids: CASSQDPWADNEQFF.

At least ten counts were recorded for this clonotype. V and J are TRBV27 and TRBJ2-3; no clear D gene. The germline V and J ends were trimmed by 1 base and 0 bases, with 5 bases remaining between them. Per the germline V gene, CDR1 is MNHEY and CDR2 is SMNVEV (reference sequence). This CDR3 spans 14 amino acids. CDR3 in DNA: TGTGCCAGCAGTTTATGGCGCAGCACAGATACGCAGTATTTT. Translated: CASSLWRSTDTQYF.

By share, this clonotype ranks as medium-sized. V gene TRBV12-5 combines with J gene TRBJ2-3; D remains ambiguous. Germline-derived CDR1 and CDR2 are LGHNT and FRNRAP. V shed 0 bases and J shed 1 base, with 5 bases lying between them. CDR3 size: 14 residues. The chain's CDR3 is CASGLVSGTDTQYF. The CDR3, as DNA: TGTGCTAGTGGTTTGGTATCAGGCACAGATACGCAGTATTTT.